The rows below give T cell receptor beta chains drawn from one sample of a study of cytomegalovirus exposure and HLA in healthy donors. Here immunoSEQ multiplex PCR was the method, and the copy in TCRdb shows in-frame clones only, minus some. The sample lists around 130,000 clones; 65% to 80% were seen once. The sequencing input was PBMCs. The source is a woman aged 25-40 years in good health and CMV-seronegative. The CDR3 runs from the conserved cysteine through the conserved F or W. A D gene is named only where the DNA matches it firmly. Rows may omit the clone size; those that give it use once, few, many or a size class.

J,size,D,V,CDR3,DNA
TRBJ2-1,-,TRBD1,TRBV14,CASSQDYGQGWDEQFF,TGTGCCAGCAGCCAAGATTATGGACAGGGGTGGGATGAGCAGTTCTTC
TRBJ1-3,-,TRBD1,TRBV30,CAWSVLWDRASGNTIYF,TGTGCCTGGAGTGTACTATGGGACAGGGCCTCTGGAAACACCATATATTTT
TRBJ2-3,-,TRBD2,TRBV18,CASSPFKIGGRGTDTQYF,TGTGCCAGCTCACCCTTCAAGATTGGCGGGAGGGGAACAGATACGCAGTATTTT
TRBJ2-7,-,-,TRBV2,CASSAFHEQYF,TGTGCCAGCAGTGCCTTCCACGAGCAGTACTTC
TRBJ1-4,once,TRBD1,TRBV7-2,CASSFGTGLRKLFF,TGTGCCAGCAGCTTTGGGACAGGGCTCCGAAAACTGTTTTTT
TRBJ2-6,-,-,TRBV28,CASSLTGTGANVLTF,TGTGCCAGCAGTCTGACAGGTACTGGGGCCAACGTCCTGACTTTC
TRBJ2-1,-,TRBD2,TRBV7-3,CASSLTWTSSYNEQFF,TGTGCCAGCAGCTTAACGTGGACTAGCTCCTACAATGAGCAGTTCTTC
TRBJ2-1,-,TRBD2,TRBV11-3,CASSPNSGLSYNEQFF,TGTGCCAGCAGCCCGAATAGCGGGTTGTCCTACAATGAGCAGTTCTTC
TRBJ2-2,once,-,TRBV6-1,CAGRGENTGELFF,TGTGCCGGTCGCGGGGAGAACACCGGGGAGCTGTTTTTT
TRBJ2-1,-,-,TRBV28,CASSRGDEQFF,TGTGCCAGCAGCCGGGGAGATGAGCAGTTCTTC